This TCR beta chain was sequenced for a study of blood T cell repertoires in COVID-19. CDR3 size: 13 residues. CDR1 is SNHLY and CDR2 is FYNNEI in the germline V gene. Trimming took off 9 bases at V and 4 bases at J, with 13 bases between the two ends. Clones were read by immunoSEQ multiplex PCR, and TCRdb kept only the in-frame ones, dropping some. The repertoire holds 150,000 to 200,000 clones, about 90% seen once, with approximately 6.5% in the top ten. Participants' own reports of clinical history determined their cohort assignment. The chain recombines TRBV2 with TRBJ1-3, with no clear D. The clonotype originates from a woman aged 50 to 60 who had recovered from COVID-19. Sequencing was performed on PBMCs or T cells enriched from blood (not recorded which). CDR3 in amino acids: CASTAVSGNTIYF. The CDR3 DNA sequence: TGTGCCAGTACGGCGGTATCCGGAAACACCATATATTTT.